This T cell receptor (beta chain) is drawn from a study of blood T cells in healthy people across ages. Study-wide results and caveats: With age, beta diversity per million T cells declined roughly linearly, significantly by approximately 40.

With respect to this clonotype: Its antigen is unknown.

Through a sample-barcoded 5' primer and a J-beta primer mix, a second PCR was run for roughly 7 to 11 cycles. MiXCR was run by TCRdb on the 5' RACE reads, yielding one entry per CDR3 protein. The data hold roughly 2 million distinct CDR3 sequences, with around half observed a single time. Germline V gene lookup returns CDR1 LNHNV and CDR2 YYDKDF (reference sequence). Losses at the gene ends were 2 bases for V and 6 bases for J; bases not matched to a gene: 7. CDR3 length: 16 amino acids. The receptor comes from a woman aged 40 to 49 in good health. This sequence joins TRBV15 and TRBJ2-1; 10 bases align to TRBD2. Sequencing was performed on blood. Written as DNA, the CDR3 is TGTGCCACCAGCAGATCACTAGCGGGGAGCTCCAATGAGCAGTTCTTC. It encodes CATSRSLAGSSNEQFF.